This passage covers 2 T cell receptor beta chains from one sample sequenced in a study of blood T cell repertoires in COVID-19. Method: immunoSEQ multiplex PCR; TCRdb's copy keeps in-frame clones and lacks some. Of 65,000 to 70,000 clones listed, around 84% are singletons. Sequencing was carried out using peripheral blood. The origin of the receptors is a man aged 45-65 years with acute or convalescent COVID-19.

This chain links TRBV30 with TRBJ1-5; 9 bases line up with TRBD1. V trimming: 1 base; J trimming: 4 bases; junction bases outside the gene matches: 2. Germline V gene sequence: CDR1 GTSNPN, CDR2 SVGIG (reference sequence). The CDR3 covers 14 residues. DNA for the CDR3: TGTGCCTGGAGTGCGGGACAGGGTAATCAGCCCCAGCATTTT. Encoded protein: CAWSAGQGNQPQHF.

V is TRBV5-6 and J is TRBJ2-5, with 8 bases identical to TRBD2. With V trimmed by 4 bases and J by 5 bases, 10 bases remained unmatched. From germline, CDR1 is SGHDT and CDR2 YYEEEE. The CDR3 runs 15 residues. CDR3 coding DNA: TGTGCCAGCAGCAGCACCGGGACTAGGAGGGAGACCCAGTACTTC. Translation: CASSSTGTRRETQYF.